The 18 T cell receptor beta chains given below trace back to one sample, sequenced in a study of beta chain features in type 1 diabetes. These receptors have no known antigen. Isolated RNA was reverse transcribed in full, so expressed TCRB transcripts were sequenced. Clones were read by immunoSEQ multiplex PCR, and TCRdb kept only the in-frame ones, dropping some. The sample holds about 390,000 clones, around 9.6% seen once. Notes on the study in general: Shortening of TCRB CDR3s, moderate but significant, appeared in all four CD4+ subsets of Type 1 diabetes patients.

Sample: central memory CD4+ T cells from blood. These receptors were obtained from a man in his thirties or forties with type 1 diabetes.

The V call is TRBV9, the J call TRBJ2-1; D perhaps matches TRBD2 (6 bases). V was cut by 2 bases and J by 9 bases, with 15 bases left in between. The germline V gene has CDR1 SGDLS and CDR2 YYNGEE. The CDR3 is 14 amino acids. The CDR3 DNA sequence: TGTGCCAGCAGCGTTTCTCCGGCGGAGGGTGAGCAGTTCTTC. Its protein is CASSVSPAEGEQFF.

The chain is built from TRBV14 and TRBJ2-3; 7 bases match TRBD2. Germline V gene sequence: CDR1 SGHDN, CDR2 FVKESK. V trimming: 7 bases; J trimming: 3 bases; junction bases outside the gene matches: 4. CDR3 length: 13 residues. The CDR3 DNA reads TGTGCCAGCACTGGGAGGGGAACAGATACGCAGTATTTT. It specifies CASTGRGTDTQYF.

The chain recombines TRBV7-9 with TRBJ1-4, with D possibly TRBD1 on 6 matching bases. Between the trimmed V and J ends, which lost 6 bases and 10 bases, there was a span of 12 bases. The CDR3 runs to 12 residues. Germline loops: CDR1 SEHNR, CDR2 FQNEAQ (reference sequence). As DNA, the CDR3 is TGTGCCAGCAGTCCAGGGGAAGTAAAACTGTTTTTT. This sequence encodes CASSPGEVKLFF.

This clone was counted between two and nine times. V is TRBV28 and J is TRBJ1-3; D is ambiguous. Germline V gene sequence: CDR1 MDHEN, CDR2 SYDVKM. The V end lost 6 bases, the J end lost 4 bases, and 13 bases lay between the germline ends. This CDR3 has 14 residues. The CDR3 DNA reads as TGTGCCAGCAGACCCCCCGGGCCGGGAAACACCATATATTTT. Protein product: CASRPPGPGNTIYF.

The CDR3 DNA follows: TGTGCCAGCAGTGAACGGACAGGGGTAGAGACCCAGTACTTC. Its protein product is CASSERTGVETQYF. The rearrangement joins TRBV27 to TRBJ2-5; 9 bases match TRBD1. V lost 5 bases to trimming and J lost 4 bases; unmatched junction nucleotides: 5. This CDR3 contains 14 residues. Germline CDR1 and CDR2: MNHEY and SMNVEV (reference sequence).

The chain joins TRBV18 to TRBJ1-1; weak D call: TRBD1 (6 bases). Looked up from germline, CDR1 is KGHSH and CDR2 is LQKENI. The ends were cut back, 3 bases at V and 1 base at J, with 18 bases in the middle. The CDR3 is 17 residues long. This chain's CDR3 is CASSPPSRQGTNTEAFF. In DNA form, the CDR3 reads TGTGCCAGCTCACCCCCGTCGAGGCAGGGGACGAACACTGAAGCTTTCTTT.

This clone was recorded a few times. The chain has TRBV9 and TRBJ2-1, with 8 positions matching TRBD1. The germline CDR1 and CDR2 sequences are SGDLS and YYNGEE. The CDR3 has 17 amino acids. V dropped 0 bases and J dropped 1; count of bases not matched to a gene: 6. The CDR3 nucleotides are TGTGCCAGCAGCGTAGCTCAGGGGGCTAATTCCTACAATGAGCAGTTCTTC. Translating gives CASSVAQGANSYNEQFF.

This clone was counted between two and nine times. The chain links TRBV29-1 to TRBJ1-6; 7 bases align to TRBD1. The V segment lost 7 bases and the J segment 7 bases; nucleotides outside the gene matches: 7. Germline lookup yields CDR1 SQVTM and CDR2 ANQGSEA. The CDR3 extends over 13 amino acids. For the CDR3, the DNA is TGCAGCGCCCAACAGGGGAACAATTCACCCCTCCACTTT. It translates to CSAQQGNNSPLHF. Looking up the rest from reference TRBV29-1 and TRBJ1-6 gives the full variable domain: SAVISQKPSRDICQRGTSLTIQCQVDSQVTMMFWYRQQPGQSLTLIATANQGSEATYESGFVIDKFPISRPNLTFSTLTVSNMSPEDSSIYLCSAQQGNNSPLHFGNGTRLTVT.

This clone was picked up a small number of times. This rearrangement joins TRBV7-2 to TRBJ2-1; 7 bases match TRBD1. From germline, CDR1 is SGHTA and CDR2 FQGNSA. This CDR3 is built from 13 residues. V lost 3 bases, J lost 6 bases, and 2 bases stayed unmatched. CDR3 residues: CASSFYRGNEQFF. CDR3 nucleotide sequence: TGTGCCAGCAGCTTTTACAGGGGCAATGAGCAGTTCTTC.

This chain connects TRBV5-1 to TRBJ1-1; the D gene is possibly TRBD1 (5 bases). The V end was cut by 4 bases, the J end by 4 bases, with 14 bases between. Germline V gives CDR1 SGHRS, CDR2 YFSETQ. CDR3 length: 14 residues. CDR3 protein: CASSDGVGVTEAFF. DNA of the CDR3: TGCGCCAGCAGCGACGGGGTGGGGGTCACTGAAGCTTTCTTT.

The chain has TRBV14 and TRBJ2-2, with a possible D match to TRBD2 (7 bases). The CDR3 contains 14 residues. Germline V gene data show CDR1 as SGHDN and CDR2 as FVKESK. The V and J ends lost 5 bases and 7 bases respectively, with 14 bases between them. The CDR3 DNA reads TGTGCCAGCAGCGTGACAAGGGGGGGCGGGGAGCTGTTTTTT. Amino acid sequence: CASSVTRGGGELFF.

This clone was seen more than once but under ten times. The chain joins TRBV13 to TRBJ2-1; 11 nucleotides align to TRBD1. There are 14 residues in the CDR3. Germline V CDR1 and CDR2: PRHDT, FYEKMQ (reference sequence). V lost 5 bases, J lost 7 bases, and 4 bases stayed unmatched. CDR3 sequence: CASSPRDRGNEQFF. The CDR3, as DNA: TGTGCCAGCAGCCCCCGGGACAGGGGGAATGAGCAGTTCTTC.

The chain recombines TRBV7-9 with TRBJ2-1, with TRBD2 as a possible D gene (6 bases). The CDR3 has 13 residues. V was cut by 2 bases and J by 12 bases, with 14 bases left in between. Germline CDR1 is SEHNR and CDR2 is FQNEAQ (reference sequence). The CDR3 spells CASSLRTTGGQFF. For the CDR3, the DNA is TGTGCCAGCAGCTTAAGGACTACCGGGGGGCAGTTCTTC. Full variable domain (outside the CDR3, taken from reference TRBV7-9 and TRBJ2-1): DTGVSQNPRHKITKRGQNVTFRCDPISEHNRLYWYRQTLGQGPEFLTYFQNEAQLEKSRLLSDRFSAERPKGSFSTLEIQRTEQGDSAMYLCASSLRTTGGQFFGPGTRLTVL.

In its sample, this clone was seen many times. The chain is built from TRBV6-6 and TRBJ1-2; D call uncertain. Trimming removed 6 bases at V and 8 bases at J, with 10 bases between. The length of the CDR3 is 11 residues. CDR1 and CDR2 from the germline V gene are MNHNY and SVGAGI (reference sequence). CDR3 nucleotide sequence: TGTGCCAGCAGCCTCACAGCAGGCTACACCTTC. It encodes CASSLTAGYTF.

The table lists this clone with a few counts. CDR3 in DNA: TGTGCCAGCAGTCCTGGGACAGGGCTGAACAATGAGCAGTTCTTC. Protein: CASSPGTGLNNEQFF. The chain has TRBV6-1 and TRBJ2-1; TRBD1 matches at 9 bases. In germline, CDR1 is MNHNS, CDR2 SASEGT. V shed 5 bases and J 5 bases; nucleotides not matched to a gene: 7. This CDR3 contains 15 residues.

This clone was seen only a few times. The chain combines TRBV7-9 with TRBJ1-6; possibly TRBD1 for D (6 bases). Germline assignment: CDR1 SEHNR and CDR2 FQNEAQ (reference sequence). The CDR3 runs 15 residues. The ends were cut back, 3 bases at V and 7 bases at J, with 13 bases in the middle. The CDR3 nucleotides read TGTGCCAGCAGCTTCGAAGGGGGAGGGAATTCACCCCTCCACTTT. Translation gives CASSFEGGGNSPLHF.

The rearrangement joins TRBV14 to TRBJ2-2; D unresolved. Trimming pared 1 base from V and 4 bases from J, leaving 7 bases between. The germline V gene has CDR1 SGHDN and CDR2 FVKESK. This CDR3 is 14 amino acids long. The CDR3 reads CASSQVSLTGELFF. DNA for the CDR3: TGTGCCAGCAGCCAAGTCAGCCTCACCGGGGAGCTGTTTTTT. Drawing the rest from reference TRBV14 and TRBJ2-2, the complete variable domain is EAGVTQFPSHSVIEKGQTVTLRCDPISGHDNLYWYRRVMGKEIKFLLHFVKESKQDESGMPNNRFLAERTGGTYSTLKVQPAELEDSGVYFCASSQVSLTGELFFGEGSRLTVL.

This clone was counted between two and nine times. Compared with germline, one end of the junction differs, possibly owing to a read error. The rearrangement uses TRBV5-4 and TRBJ1-2; 12 nucleotides agree with TRBD1. Germline V lookup: CDR1 SGHNT, CDR2 YYREEE (reference sequence). CDR3 length: 16 amino acids. DNA of the CDR3: TGCGCCAGCAGCCAAGATACCGGGACAGGGGGCGTTGGCTACACCTTC. Translating gives CASSQDTGTGGVGYTF.